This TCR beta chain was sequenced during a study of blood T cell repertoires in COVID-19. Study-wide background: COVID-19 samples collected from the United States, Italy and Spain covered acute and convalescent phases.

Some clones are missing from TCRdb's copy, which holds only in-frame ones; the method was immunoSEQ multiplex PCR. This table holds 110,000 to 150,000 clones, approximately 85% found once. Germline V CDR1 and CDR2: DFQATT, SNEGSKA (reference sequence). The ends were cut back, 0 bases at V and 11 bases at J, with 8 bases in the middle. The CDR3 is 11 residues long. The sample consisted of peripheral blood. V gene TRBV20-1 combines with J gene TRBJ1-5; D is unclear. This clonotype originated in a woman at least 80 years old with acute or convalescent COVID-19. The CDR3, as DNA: TGCAGTGCTAGAGATGGAGGGACCCAGCATTTT. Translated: CSARDGGTQHF.